These 3 T cell receptor beta chains came from one sample sequenced in a study of shared clonotypes between healthy human individuals. Measured with immunoSEQ multiplex PCR; TCRdb has only the in-frame clones, and not every one. The table records 1,500,000 or so clones, just under 99% of them present only once. The material sequenced was naive CD4+ T cells sorted from blood. This sample's subset: CD45RA+ positively selected. The receptors shown here come from a man in his thirties or forties in good health.

V and J are TRBV7-2 and TRBJ2-5, with 7 bases matching TRBD2. The V and J ends lost 2 bases and 1 base, in that order; junction bases with no gene match: 1. Germline V gene lookup returns CDR1 SGHTA and CDR2 FQGNSA. The CDR3 spans 14 residues. The CDR3 protein is CASSLWGGQETQYF. As DNA, the CDR3 is TGTGCCAGCAGCTTATGGGGGGGCCAAGAGACCCAGTACTTC. Filled out from reference TRBV7-2 and TRBJ2-5, the complete variable domain reads GAGVSQSPSNKVTEKGKDVELRCDPISGHTALYWYRQSLGQGLEFLIYFQGNSAPDKSGLPSDRFSAERTGGSVSTLTIQRTQQEDSAVYLCASSLWGGQETQYFGPGTRLLVL.

V and J are TRBV6-5 and TRBJ2-7; D is uncertain. Deletions cut 9 bases from V and 7 bases from J, with 16 bases between. This CDR3 contains 12 residues. Germline lookup yields CDR1 MNHEY and CDR2 SVGAGI. The CDR3 loop reads CASGSPPREQYF. As DNA, the CDR3 is TGTGCCAGTGGGTCCCCTCCTAGGGAGCAGTACTTC.

V usage is TRBV28 and J usage is TRBJ2-3, with TRBD1 matching over 7 bases. Germline CDR1 reads MDHEN; CDR2 reads SYDVKM. J gave up 2 bases and V 1 base, and 9 bases lay outside the gene matches. This CDR3 is 17 amino acids long. This CDR3 reads CASSLLGTGTVTDTQYF. For the CDR3, the DNA is TGTGCCAGCAGTTTATTAGGGACCGGGACAGTCACAGATACGCAGTATTTT.